Presented here are 30 T cell receptor beta chains from one specimen sequenced in a study of T cells in Graves' hyperthyroidism and ophthalmopathy. RNA transcripts gave rise to amplified TCR beta CDR3 regions. The study used the HTBI primer set for a first-round RT-PCR of the TCR CDR3. TCRdb reprocessed the multiplex PCR reads via MiXCR and lists one record per CDR3 protein. The profile shows about 350,000 distinct CDR3 sequences, 15% to 20% of them singletons. Sequencing input: blood. Receptor source: a woman aged 35 to 49 with Graves' ophthalmopathy.

Remarks on this clonotype: A much larger clone is a single base away; this may be a read error. The CDR3 is CASSVADLVQIYGYTF. CDR3 coding DNA: TGTGCCAGCAGCGTAGCTGATCTCGTACAAATCTATGGCTACACCTTC. The chain uses TRBV9 and TRBJ1-2; D gene ambiguous. Trimming cost V 0 bases and J 4 bases, with 16 bases left between them. The V gene's germline CDR1 is SGDLS and CDR2 YYNGEE. CDR3 length: 16 amino acids.

This clonotype was detected only once. The chain combines TRBV12-3 or TRBV12-4 with TRBJ1-1; D unresolved. This CDR3 is 13 amino acids long. Trimming took 6 bases from V and 3 from J, leaving 11 bases between them. CDR3 nucleotide sequence: TGTGCCAGCAGCGCGGGCGGGGACACTGAAGCTTTCTTT. This sequence encodes CASSAGGDTEAFF.

This clonotype occurred many times. The chain is built from TRBV29-1 and TRBJ1-2; 7 bases fit TRBD1. The CDR3 runs to 14 residues. With 1 base clipped from V and 0 bases from J, the junction kept 2 bases outside the gene matches. Germline CDR1 is SQVTM and CDR2 is ANQGSEA. The chain's CDR3 is CSVEGQGANYGYTF. The CDR3 DNA reads TGCAGCGTTGAAGGACAGGGAGCTAACTATGGCTACACCTTC.

This rearrangement joins TRBV29-1 to TRBJ2-5; unclear D gene. This CDR3 has 11 amino acids. Germline CDR1 and CDR2: SQVTM and ANQGSEA. V lost 6 bases and J 5 bases, leaving 10 bases between the germline ends. The CDR3 region has the DNA TGCAGCGTCTCCATAGGCGAGACCCAGTACTTC. Translation: CSVSIGETQYF.

This clonotype was counted ten times or more. J is TRBJ2-5 and V is TRBV28; D ambiguous. CDR1 and CDR2 from the germline V gene are MDHEN and SYDVKM. V lost 3 bases, J lost 4 bases, and 12 bases lay in between. The CDR3 spans 14 residues. CDR3 sequence (DNA): TGTGCCAGCAGTTTTCTTCTAGGTGGAGAGACCCAGTACTTC. Its protein is CASSFLLGGETQYF.

This clonotype appeared many times. Being one base from a much bigger clone, this may be a read error. The chain carries TRBV28 and TRBJ2-5, with TRBD1 matching over 9 bases. Germline values: CDR1 MDHEN, CDR2 SYDVKM. V gave up 10 bases and J gave up 7 bases; unmatched junction bases: 13. The CDR3 is 14 amino acids. The CDR3 coding sequence is TGTGCCACCCTTAAACAGGGGGCTTGGGGGACCCAGTACTTC. Translation gives CATLKQGAWGTQYF.

This clonotype was seen repeatedly, ten times or more. This chain joins TRBV15 and TRBJ1-3; D is uncertain. The CDR3 covers 15 residues. V lost 5 bases, J lost 2 bases, and 13 bases lay in between. Germline assignment: CDR1 LNHNV and CDR2 YYDKDF (reference sequence). The CDR3 region is CATSPGRSTGNTIYF. The CDR3 DNA reads as TGTGCCACCAGCCCCGGCAGGAGTACTGGAAACACCATATATTTT.

The gene calls are TRBV28 and TRBJ2-7; a weak D match, TRBD2 (6 bases). CDR3 size: 14 residues. Trimming shortened V by 7 bases and J by 3 bases, and 16 bases separated the two germline ends. CDR1 and CDR2 (germline): MDHEN, SYDVKM. The CDR3 region is CASKRASAVYEQYF. The CDR3 DNA reads as TGTGCCAGCAAGCGGGCCTCGGCGGTCTACGAGCAGTACTTC. The full variable domain, in which reference TRBV28 and TRBJ2-7 provide the parts outside the CDR3, is DVKVTQSSRYLVKRTGEKVFLECVQDMDHENMFWYRQDPGLGLRLIYFSYDVKMKEKGDIPEGYSVSREKKERFSLILESASTNQTSMYLCASKRASAVYEQYFGPGTRLTVT.

This clonotype was counted a few times. The rearrangement links TRBV7-8 to TRBJ1-1; TRBD1 might be the D (5 bases). The germline gives CDR1 SGHVS, CDR2 FQNEAQ. The CDR3 runs to 13 residues. V was clipped by 5 bases and J by 3 bases, with 10 bases between them. The CDR3 coding sequence is TGTGCCAGCAGCCCGGGGGGACACACTGAAGCTTTCTTT. Its translation: CASSPGGHTEAFF.

This clonotype was seen at least ten times. The genes are TRBV6-2 or TRBV6-3 and TRBJ2-5; D is unresolved. Trimming stripped 8 bases from V and 6 bases from J, with 4 bases between. The length of the CDR3 is 9 residues. Germline CDR1 is MNHEY and CDR2 is SVGEGT. The CDR3 DNA follows: TGTGCCAGCGGGAAGACCCAGTACTTC. It specifies CASGKTQYF.

There are many counts of this clonotype. J is TRBJ1-1 and V is TRBV6-5; 8 bases match TRBD1. Germline CDR1 reads MNHEY; CDR2 reads SVGAGI. The V and J ends lost 6 bases and 5 bases, in that order; junction bases with no gene match: 8. This CDR3 has 14 amino acids. CDR3 bases: TGTGCCAGCAGCACCGCACAGGGGGGGACTGAAGCTTTCTTT. This gives the protein CASSTAQGGTEAFF.

There are a few counts of this clonotype. The chain links TRBV30 to TRBJ2-1; 8 nucleotides agree with TRBD1. V shed 8 bases and J 2 bases; nucleotides not matched to a gene: 5. The CDR3 is made up of 13 amino acids. The germline gives CDR1 GTSNPN, CDR2 SVGIG (reference sequence). DNA of the CDR3: TGTGCCGGGAACAGGGGGACCTACAATGAGCAGTTCTTC. Translation gives CAGNRGTYNEQFF.

Ten or more counts support this clonotype. CDR3 in DNA: TGTGCCAGCAGTTCGGGACAGGGGTCCGCAGATACGCAGTATTTT. Residues: CASSSGQGSADTQYF. The J gene is TRBJ2-3, the V gene TRBV12-3 or TRBV12-4, with 10 bases aligning to TRBD1. This CDR3 is built from 15 residues. V trimming: 4 bases; J trimming: 4 bases; junction bases outside the gene matches: 5.

In its sample, this clonotype was seen many times. V usage is TRBV7-8 and J usage is TRBJ2-7, with 10 bases identical to TRBD2. The CDR3 totals 15 residues. The V gene end was trimmed by 5 bases and the J gene end by 3 bases; junction bases not matched to a gene: 7. From germline, CDR1 is SGHVS and CDR2 FQNEAQ. The CDR3 sequence: CASSPTSGKRYEQYF. As DNA, the CDR3 is TGTGCCAGCAGCCCTACTAGCGGGAAGCGCTACGAGCAGTACTTC.

V usage is TRBV27 and J usage is TRBJ1-1, with D tentatively TRBD1 (6 bases). Per germline, CDR1 MNHEY and CDR2 SMNVEV (reference sequence). V lost 7 bases and J 4 bases, leaving 19 bases between the germline ends. The CDR3 has 15 amino acids. CDR3 in DNA: TGTGCCAGCAACCCACAGGGTAAGCGATCCACTGAAGCTTTCTTT. Translated, it gives CASNPQGKRSTEAFF.

This clonotype appeared many times. V and J are TRBV28 and TRBJ2-7; TRBD2 aligns across 8 bases. Germline V gene lookup returns CDR1 MDHEN and CDR2 SYDVKM. CDR3 length equals 16 residues. Germline trimming cut 5 bases from V and 4 bases from J; bases unmatched to any gene: 13. CDR3 nucleotide sequence: TGTGCCAGCAGTCCCGGTTGGGGACTAGGTCTTTACGAGCAGTACTTC. Translating it yields CASSPGWGLGLYEQYF.

This clonotype was detected many times. This chain joins TRBV27 and TRBJ2-7, with no clear D. The ends were cut back, 5 bases at V and 0 bases at J, with 11 bases in the middle. The CDR3 length is 14 residues. The germline CDR1 and CDR2 sequences are MNHEY and SMNVEV (reference sequence). The CDR3 is CASSGDLSSYEQYF. As DNA, the CDR3 is TGTGCCAGCAGTGGGGATCTTAGCTCCTACGAGCAGTACTTC.

This chain joins TRBV7-8 and TRBJ1-5; TRBD1 is a possible D gene (5 bases). The V end was cut by 4 bases, the J end by 4 bases, with 11 bases between. CDR3 length: 14 amino acids. Per germline, CDR1 SGHVS and CDR2 FQNEAQ. CDR3 protein: CASSSRDPNQPQHF. CDR3 in DNA: TGTGCCAGCAGCTCCCGGGACCCTAATCAGCCCCAGCATTTT.

This clonotype was detected many times. The chain combines TRBV12-3 or TRBV12-4 with TRBJ2-5, with TRBD1 identical over 9 bases. With V trimmed by 3 bases and J by 2 bases, 4 bases remained unmatched. The CDR3 is 15 residues long. The CDR3 region has the DNA TGTGCCAGCAGTTTCACAGGGGGCTCGCAAGAGACCCAGTACTTC. Its translation is CASSFTGGSQETQYF.

The chain recombines TRBV2 with TRBJ2-5; TRBD1 or TRBD2 may be the D gene (5 bases each). Germline lookup yields CDR1 SNHLY and CDR2 FYNNEI. The CDR3 has 16 amino acids. V gave up 6 bases and J gave up 4 bases, with 21 bases separating them. CDR3 region: CASSNYRDPVLETQYF. CDR3 in DNA: TGTGCCAGCAGCAATTACCGGGACCCGGTACTAGAGACCCAGTACTTC.

Many counts were recorded for this clonotype. The rearrangement uses TRBV2 and TRBJ2-4, with 9 bases identical to TRBD2. The CDR3 loop spans 22 amino acids. Trimming took 1 base from V and 1 from J; bases not matched to a gene: 20. Germline lookup yields CDR1 SNHLY and CDR2 FYNNEI. The CDR3 loop reads CASSEVALVRRLAEDAKNIQYF. CDR3 DNA sequence: TGTGCCAGCAGTGAAGTCGCGCTGGTCCGAAGACTAGCGGAGGACGCCAAAAACATTCAGTACTTC.

This clonotype was counted many times. V gene TRBV30 combines with J gene TRBJ1-3; D might be TRBD1 (6 bases). Germline CDR1 reads GTSNPN; CDR2 reads SVGIG (reference sequence). The CDR3 extends over 16 amino acids. Trimming removed 1 base at V and 4 bases at J, with 17 bases between. CDR3 nucleotides: TGTGCCTGGAGTGACGGGGGGCCATTCTCGGGAAACACCATATATTTT. Protein product: CAWSDGGPFSGNTIYF. Together with reference TRBV30 and TRBJ1-3, the CDR3 gives the full variable domain: SQTIHQWPATLVQPVGSPLSLECTVEGTSNPNLYWYRQAAGRGLQLLFYSVGIGQISSEVPQNLSASRPQDRQFILSSKKLLLSDSGFYLCAWSDGGPFSGNTIYFGEGSWLTVV.

The rearrangement links TRBV30 to TRBJ2-7, with TRBD1 identical over 7 bases. Germline V gives CDR1 GTSNPN, CDR2 SVGIG (reference sequence). V shed 6 bases, J shed 9 bases, and the junction held 17 bases outside the gene matches. The CDR3 runs to 14 residues. The CDR3 spells CACLNGDRRARQYF. The CDR3 nucleotides are TGTGCCTGCCTTAATGGGGACAGAAGAGCGCGGCAGTACTTC.

This clonotype occurred many times. The V call is TRBV28, the J call TRBJ1-1, with D perhaps matching TRBD1 (5 bases). V was trimmed by 6 bases and J by 4 bases, leaving 9 bases between them. Germline V lookup: CDR1 MDHEN, CDR2 SYDVKM. The CDR3 length is 12 residues. DNA of the CDR3: TGTGCCAGCAGCACAGGCCCCACTGAAGCTTTCTTT. Amino acid sequence: CASSTGPTEAFF.

This clonotype was recorded many times. Sequence at one end of the junction differs from germline and may be a read error. The V call is TRBV28, the J call TRBJ2-7; 8 bases match TRBD1. Germline values: CDR1 MDHEN, CDR2 SYDVKM. The CDR3 spans 15 residues. This CDR3 is CASSLLVQGGYEQHF. In DNA form, the CDR3 reads TGTGCCAGCAGTTTATTAGTACAGGGGGGTTACGAGCAGCACTTC.

This clonotype was picked up many times. The junction does not match germline at one end; this may be a read error. The J gene is TRBJ2-5, the V gene TRBV7-2; no reliable D call. Germline CDR1 reads SGHTA; CDR2 reads FQGNSA. The CDR3 sequence is 14 residues long. The CDR3 region is CASSLGSREETQCF. The CDR3 DNA is TGTGCCAGCAGCTTAGGTTCAAGGGAAGAGACCCAGTGCTTC.

V is TRBV28 and J is TRBJ1-6, with 12 bases matching TRBD1. V trimming: 3 bases; J trimming: 10 bases; junction bases outside the gene matches: 10. CDR3 size: 17 residues. The germline gives CDR1 MDHEN, CDR2 SYDVKM. CDR3 nucleotides: TGTGCCAGCAGTTTCCCCCCGGGACAGGGGGCGAAATCACCCCTCCACTTT. It is translated as CASSFPPGQGAKSPLHF.

This clonotype occurred many times. The CDR3 coding sequence is TGTGCCAGCAGCTTATCCCCCCAGGGGATCTACGAGCAGTACTTC. It is translated as CASSLSPQGIYEQYF. The chain carries TRBV11-2 and TRBJ2-7; a weak D match, TRBD1 (6 bases). The V gene's germline CDR1 is SGHAT and CDR2 FQNNGV. The CDR3 consists of 15 residues. Trimming took off 2 bases at V and 3 bases at J, with 14 bases between the two ends. Based on the CDR3 plus reference TRBV11-2 and TRBJ2-7, the full variable domain is EAGVAQSPRYKIIEKRQSVAFWCNPISGHATLYWYQQILGQGPKLLIQFQNNGVVDDSQLPKDRFSAERLKGVDSTLKIQPAKLEDSAVYLCASSLSPQGIYEQYFGPGTRLTVT.

This clonotype was detected ten times or more. The chain couples TRBV24-1 to TRBJ1-5; D ambiguous. Between the trimmed V and J ends, which lost 4 bases and 4 bases, there was a span of 10 bases. Germline V CDR1 and CDR2: KGHDR, SFDVKD. This CDR3 contains 14 residues. The CDR3: CATSDPGLNQPQHF. The DNA for the CDR3 is TGTGCCACCAGTGACCCCGGGTTGAATCAGCCCCAGCATTTT.

This clonotype occurred a few times. The chain links TRBV6-5 to TRBJ1-1; D unresolved. The CDR3 runs 13 residues. Germline CDR1 MNHEY, CDR2 SVGAGI. Trimming removed 2 bases at V and 8 bases at J, with 12 bases between. CDR3 coding DNA: TGTGCCAGCAGTTACGGAGATTCTCCGGAAGCTTTCTTT. This sequence encodes CASSYGDSPEAFF.